This T cell receptor (beta chain) was obtained from a study of T cell changes during pregnancy in multiple sclerosis. CDR3 size: 14 residues. Germline-derived CDR1 and CDR2 are KGHSH and LQKENI. Trimming pared 3 bases from V and 2 bases from J, leaving 10 bases between. Profiling relied on immunoSEQ multiplex PCR, and the TCRdb table lists in-frame clones only, not all of them. The sample shows more than 50,000 clones, roughly nine tenths of them seen only once. The chain recombines TRBV18 with TRBJ1-2; TRBD1 is a possible D gene (6 bases). The material was peripheral blood, obtained in the first trimester of pregnancy. The receptor was derived from a female donor with multiple sclerosis, enrolled in a pregnancy study. DNA of the CDR3: TGTGCCAGCTCACCCCTCGGACAGAACTATGGCTACACCTTC. Protein: CASSPLGQNYGYTF.